Listed below are T cell receptor beta chains from one sample, sequenced in a study of blood T cell repertoires in COVID-19. Clones were sequenced by immunoSEQ multiplex PCR, and TCRdb holds only the in-frame ones, with some missing. The table has roughly 270,000 clones, around 80% seen once; the top ten hold 4.5% to 6%. The source material was PBMCs or T cells enriched from blood (not recorded which). These receptors were taken from a man aged 40-49 years who had been exposed to COVID-19. Both conserved end residues are part of each CDR3. The D gene is left open where the match is weak. Some rows have no size entry. The others give once, few or many, or a class for an expanded clone.

>few|TRBD1|TRBJ1-3|TRBV6-6
CASSRRGQGALGNTIYF
TGTGCCAGCAGCCGAAGGGGACAGGGGGCGCTGGGAAACACCATATATTTT
>-|-|TRBJ1-6|TRBV5-1
CASTLGGTGSPLHF
TGCGCCAGCACCCTGGGGGGGACTGGGTCACCCCTCCACTTT
>-|TRBD1|TRBJ1-2|TRBV19
CASSIATGSYGYTF
TGTGCCAGTAGTATAGCGACAGGGAGTTATGGCTACACCTTC
>-|-|TRBJ2-7|TRBV6-1
CASSEPGSSYEQYF
TGTGCCAGCAGTGAACCCGGGAGCTCCTACGAGCAGTACTTC
>-|-|TRBJ2-1|TRBV9
CASSVQGGPYNEQFF
TGTGCCAGCAGCGTCCAGGGGGGACCCTACAATGAGCAGTTCTTC
>-|-|TRBJ1-3|TRBV5-1
CASSLGQTRNTIYF
TGCGCCAGCAGCTTGGGGCAGACACGAAACACCATATATTTT
>many|-|TRBJ1-2|TRBV6-5
CASSYGGMSGYTF
TGTGCCAGCAGTTACGGGGGGATGAGTGGCTACACCTTC
>-|TRBD1|TRBJ2-3|TRBV25-1
CASSRGQSSDTQYF
TGTGCCAGCAGTAGGGGACAGTCGTCAGATACGCAGTATTTT
>-|TRBD2|TRBJ2-7|TRBV20-1
CSASIPLGGRSAYEQYF
TGCAGTGCTAGTATTCCCCTAGGCGGGAGGTCCGCCTACGAGCAGTACTTC
>-|TRBD1|TRBJ1-6|TRBV12-3/TRBV12-4
CASKGAKDSPLHF
TGTGCCAGCAAGGGGGCAAAGGATTCACCCCTCCACTTT
>once|-|TRBJ2-7|TRBV10-3
CATKGADEIYGEQYF
TGTGCCACCAAAGGGGCGGACGAGATCTATGGAGAGCAGTACTTC
>-|TRBD1|TRBJ2-1|TRBV14
CASSPGTGKVEQFF
TGTGCCAGCAGCCCCGGGACAGGTAAAGTCGAGCAGTTCTTC
>-|TRBD1|TRBJ1-3|TRBV5-1
CASSRQQGSGNTIYF
TGCGCCAGCAGCCGCCAACAGGGGTCTGGAAACACCATATATTTT
>-|TRBD1|TRBJ1-1|TRBV19
CASRLFRTGKTEAFF
TGTGCCAGTAGACTCTTTCGGACAGGGAAAACTGAAGCTTTCTTT
>-|-|TRBJ1-1|TRBV6-5
CASSYSEAGANTEAFF
TGTGCCAGCAGTTACTCTGAAGCGGGGGCGAACACTGAAGCTTTCTTT
>-|TRBD1|TRBJ1-5|TRBV6-5
CASSPGQGSNQPQHF
TGTGCCAGCAGTCCGGGACAGGGAAGCAATCAGCCCCAGCATTTT
>many|-|TRBJ2-4|TRBV2
CASSADSSGAKNIQYF
TGTGCCAGCAGTGCAGACAGCTCAGGGGCCAAAAACATTCAGTACTTC
>-|TRBD2|TRBJ2-3|TRBV30
CAWGLATDTQYF
TGTGCCTGGGGACTAGCCACAGATACGCAGTATTTT
>-|-|TRBJ2-1|TRBV7-9
CASRVGGSGNEQFF
TGTGCCAGCAGGGTTGGGGGGAGTGGGAATGAGCAGTTCTTC
>-|-|TRBJ2-5|TRBV5-1
CASTLTDTLGETQYF
TGCGCCAGCACCTTAACCGACACCCTTGGAGAGACCCAGTACTTC
>once|-|TRBJ2-7|TRBV27
CASCPDPRGVYEQYF
TGTGCCAGCTGTCCCGACCCCAGGGGGGTCTACGAGCAGTACTTC
>-|TRBD1|TRBJ1-6|TRBV19
CASSTGQGNSPLHF
TGTGCCAGTAGTACCGGACAGGGTAATTCACCCCTCCACTTT
>-|-|TRBJ2-7|TRBV6-2/TRBV6-3
CASSPAGGLAYEQYF
TGTGCCAGCAGCCCAGCTGGAGGGCTTGCCTACGAGCAGTACTTC
>-|TRBD2|TRBJ2-2|TRBV11-2
CASSSGMNTGELFF
TGTGCCAGCAGTAGCGGGATGAACACCGGGGAGCTGTTTTTT
>-|-|TRBJ2-5|TRBV2
CASSRDKSQETQYF
TGTGCCAGCAGCCGGGACAAAAGTCAAGAGACCCAGTACTTC
>-|-|TRBJ2-7|TRBV19
CASSIFFNYEQYF
TGTGCCAGTAGTATATTTTTTAACTACGAGCAGTACTTC
>once|-|TRBJ2-5|TRBV11-3
CASSLDSLRAQYF
TGTGCCAGCAGCTTAGACTCGCTGCGGGCCCAGTACTTC
>-|TRBD2|TRBJ2-5|TRBV7-3
CASSLTAGGPLQETQYF
TGTGCCAGCAGCTTAACAGCGGGAGGGCCATTACAAGAGACCCAGTACTTC
>-|-|TRBJ1-1|TRBV5-1
CASSPGTLAEAFF
TGCGCCAGCAGCCCGGGGACACTCGCTGAAGCTTTCTTT
>-|TRBD1|TRBJ2-1|TRBV2
CASRRGTDRSYNEQFF
TGTGCCAGCAGGAGAGGGACAGACCGCTCCTACAATGAGCAGTTCTTC
>-|TRBD1|TRBJ2-5|TRBV4-2
CASSQAGQVETQYF
TGTGCCAGCAGCCAAGCCGGACAGGTAGAGACCCAGTACTTC
>once|-|TRBJ1-1|TRBV5-4
CASSLQEQTNTEAFF
TGTGCCAGCAGCTTGCAGGAACAGACGAACACTGAAGCTTTCTTT
>few|-|TRBJ2-3|TRBV5-6
CASSLRRGATDTQYF
TGTGCCAGCAGCTTGCGCAGGGGGGCGACAGATACGCAGTATTTT
>-|-|TRBJ1-2|TRBV3-1/TRBV3-2
CASNFGGGYTF
TGTGCCAGCAATTTTGGCGGTGGCTACACCTTC
>-|-|TRBJ2-1|TRBV11-3
CASSFPTNEQFF
TGTGCCAGCAGCTTTCCTACTAATGAGCAGTTCTTC
>-|-|TRBJ2-6|TRBV19
CASSIGSPGANVLTF
TGTGCCAGTAGTATAGGTAGTCCTGGGGCCAACGTCCTGACTTTC
>-|-|TRBJ2-4|TRBV30
CAWSGRGLAKNIQYF
TGTGCCTGGAGTGGCAGGGGTTTAGCCAAAAACATTCAGTACTTC
>-|-|TRBJ1-1|TRBV5-1
CASSLDSHLRGLLGAFF
TGCGCCAGCAGCTTGGATTCCCATCTCAGGGGCTTATTAGGAGCTTTCTTT
>-|-|TRBJ2-5|TRBV3-1/TRBV3-2
CASSQERRETQYF
TGTGCCAGCAGCCAAGAGAGGAGGGAGACCCAGTACTTC
>once|-|TRBJ1-1|TRBV28
CASMGPGMNTEAFF
TGTGCCAGCATGGGCCCGGGAATGAACACTGAAGCTTTCTTT